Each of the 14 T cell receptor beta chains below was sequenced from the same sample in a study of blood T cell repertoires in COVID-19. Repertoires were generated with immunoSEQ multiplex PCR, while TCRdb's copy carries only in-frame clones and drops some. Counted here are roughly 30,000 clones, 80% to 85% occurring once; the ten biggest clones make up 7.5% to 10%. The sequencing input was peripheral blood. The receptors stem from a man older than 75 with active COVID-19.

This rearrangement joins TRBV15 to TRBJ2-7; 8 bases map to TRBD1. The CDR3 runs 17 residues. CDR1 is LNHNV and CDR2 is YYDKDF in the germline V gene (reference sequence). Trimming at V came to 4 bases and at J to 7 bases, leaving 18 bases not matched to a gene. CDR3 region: CATSKDLLRTGSWEQYF. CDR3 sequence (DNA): TGTGCCACCAGCAAAGACCTTCTGCGGACAGGGAGCTGGGAGCAGTACTTC.

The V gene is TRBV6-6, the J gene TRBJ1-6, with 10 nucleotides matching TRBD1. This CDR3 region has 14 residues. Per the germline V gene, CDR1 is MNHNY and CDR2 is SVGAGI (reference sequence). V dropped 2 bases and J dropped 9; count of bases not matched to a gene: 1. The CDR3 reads CASSYGDRGSPLHF. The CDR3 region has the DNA TGTGCCAGCAGTTACGGGGACAGGGGTTCACCCCTCCACTTT.

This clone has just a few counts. This CDR3 is CASRPDRGQLGTEAFF. CDR3 nucleotide sequence: TGTGCCAGCAGACCAGACAGGGGGCAGTTAGGGACTGAAGCTTTCTTT. This sequence joins TRBV2 and TRBJ1-1; TRBD1 aligns across 10 bases. There are 16 residues in the CDR3. Trimming at V came to 6 bases and at J to 5 bases, leaving 12 bases not matched to a gene. Germline V lookup: CDR1 SNHLY, CDR2 FYNNEI.

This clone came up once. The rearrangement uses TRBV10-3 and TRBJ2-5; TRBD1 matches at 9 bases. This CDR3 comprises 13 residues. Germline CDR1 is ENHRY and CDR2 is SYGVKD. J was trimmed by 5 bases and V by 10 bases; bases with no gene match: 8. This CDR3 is CATKGQGGETQYF. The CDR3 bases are TGTGCCACGAAGGGACAGGGAGGGGAGACCCAGTACTTC.

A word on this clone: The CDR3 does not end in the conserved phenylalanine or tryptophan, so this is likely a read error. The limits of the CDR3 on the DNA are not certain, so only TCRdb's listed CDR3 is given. CDR3 protein: CAWSVTAGGQGELG. V usage is TRBV30 and J usage is TRBJ1-1; whether TRBD1, the table's D call, matches the DNA was not checked. Germline V gene lookup returns CDR1 GTSNPN and CDR2 SVGIG (reference sequence). The CDR3 is 14 residues long, counting both termini.

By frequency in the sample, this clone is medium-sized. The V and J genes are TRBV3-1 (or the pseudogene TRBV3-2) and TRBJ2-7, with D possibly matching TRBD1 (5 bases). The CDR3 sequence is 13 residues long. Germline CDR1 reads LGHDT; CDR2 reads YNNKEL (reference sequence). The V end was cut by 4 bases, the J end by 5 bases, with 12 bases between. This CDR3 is CASSRGKGNEQYF. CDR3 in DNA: TGTGCCAGCAGCCGTGGGAAGGGGAACGAGCAGTACTTC.

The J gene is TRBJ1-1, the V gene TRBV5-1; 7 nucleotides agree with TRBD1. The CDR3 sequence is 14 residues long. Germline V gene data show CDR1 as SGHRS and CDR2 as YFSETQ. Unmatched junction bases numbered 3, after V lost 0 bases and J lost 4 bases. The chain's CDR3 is CASSLAQGSTEAFF. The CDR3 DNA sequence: TGCGCCAGCAGCTTGGCACAGGGGAGCACTGAAGCTTTCTTT.

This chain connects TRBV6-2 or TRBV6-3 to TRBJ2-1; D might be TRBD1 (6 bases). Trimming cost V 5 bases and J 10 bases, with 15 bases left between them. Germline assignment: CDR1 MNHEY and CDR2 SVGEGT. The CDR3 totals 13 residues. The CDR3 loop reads CASSGFRGSEQFF. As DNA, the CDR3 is TGTGCCAGCAGTGGGTTCAGGGGCAGCGAGCAGTTCTTC.

The CDR3 spells CASSHRQGGLPGVEQYF. The CDR3 bases are TGCGCCAGCAGCCATCGACAGGGGGGCCTTCCTGGGGTGGAGCAGTACTTC. The chain couples TRBV5-1 to TRBJ2-7; TRBD1 matches 9 bases. The CDR3 is 17 residues long. J gave up 7 bases and V 4 bases, and 18 bases lay outside the gene matches. Germline V CDR1 and CDR2: SGHRS, YFSETQ. Supplemented by reference TRBV5-1 and TRBJ2-7, the full variable domain reads KAGVTQTPRYLIKTRGQQVTLSCSPISGHRSVSWYQQTPGQGLQFLFEYFSETQRNKGNFPGRFSGRQFSNSRSEMNVSTLELGDSALYLCASSHRQGGLPGVEQYFGPGTRLTVT.

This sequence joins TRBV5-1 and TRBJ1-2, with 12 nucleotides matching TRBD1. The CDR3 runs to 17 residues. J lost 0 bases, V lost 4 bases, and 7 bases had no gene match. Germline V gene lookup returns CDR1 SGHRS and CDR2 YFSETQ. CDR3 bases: TGCGCCAGCAGCCCGGGGGACAGGGGGCTAACTAACTATGGCTACACCTTC. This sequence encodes CASSPGDRGLTNYGYTF. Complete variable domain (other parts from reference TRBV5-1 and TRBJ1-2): KAGVTQTPRYLIKTRGQQVTLSCSPISGHRSVSWYQQTPGQGLQFLFEYFSETQRNKGNFPGRFSGRQFSNSRSEMNVSTLELGDSALYLCASSPGDRGLTNYGYTFGSGTRLTVV.

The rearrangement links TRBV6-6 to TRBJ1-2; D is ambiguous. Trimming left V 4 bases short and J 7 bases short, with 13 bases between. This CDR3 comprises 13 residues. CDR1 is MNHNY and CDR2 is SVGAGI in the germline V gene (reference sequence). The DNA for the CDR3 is TGTGCCAGCAGTTCCCTGAGTGCAATTGGCTACACCTTC. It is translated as CASSSLSAIGYTF.

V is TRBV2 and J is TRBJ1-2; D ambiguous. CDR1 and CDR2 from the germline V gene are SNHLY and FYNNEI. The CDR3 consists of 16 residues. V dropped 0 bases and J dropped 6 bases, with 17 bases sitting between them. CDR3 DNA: TGTGCCAGCAGTGAAGCGCTCTGGAATAAGGAGGATGGCTACACCTTC. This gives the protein CASSEALWNKEDGYTF.

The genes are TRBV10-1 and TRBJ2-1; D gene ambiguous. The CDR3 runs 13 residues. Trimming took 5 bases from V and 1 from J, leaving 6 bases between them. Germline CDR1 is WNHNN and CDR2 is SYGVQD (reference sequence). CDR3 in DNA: TGCGCCAGCAGTCCTTCTTCCTACAATGAGCAGTTCTTC. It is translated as CASSPSSYNEQFF.

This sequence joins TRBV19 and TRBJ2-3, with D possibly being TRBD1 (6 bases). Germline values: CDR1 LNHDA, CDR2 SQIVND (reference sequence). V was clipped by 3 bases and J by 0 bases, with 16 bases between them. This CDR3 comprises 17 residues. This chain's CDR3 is CASSMYRERYSTDTQYF. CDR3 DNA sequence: TGTGCCAGTAGTATGTACAGGGAACGATACAGCACAGATACGCAGTATTTT.